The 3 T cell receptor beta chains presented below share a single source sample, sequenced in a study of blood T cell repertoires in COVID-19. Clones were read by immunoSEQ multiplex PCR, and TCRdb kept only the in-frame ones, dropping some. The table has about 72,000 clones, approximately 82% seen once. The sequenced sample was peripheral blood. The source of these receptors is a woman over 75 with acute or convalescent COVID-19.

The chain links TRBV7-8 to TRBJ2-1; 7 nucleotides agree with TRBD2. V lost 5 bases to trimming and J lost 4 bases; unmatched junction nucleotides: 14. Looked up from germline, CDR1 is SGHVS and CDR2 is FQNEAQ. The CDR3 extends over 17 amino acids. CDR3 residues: CASSLVMRLARYNEQFF. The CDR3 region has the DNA TGTGCCAGCAGCCTAGTCATGAGACTAGCCCGGTACAATGAGCAGTTCTTC.

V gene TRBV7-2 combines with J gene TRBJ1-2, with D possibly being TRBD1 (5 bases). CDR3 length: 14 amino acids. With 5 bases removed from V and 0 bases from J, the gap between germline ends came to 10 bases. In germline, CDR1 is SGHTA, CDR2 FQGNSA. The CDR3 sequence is CASSPDSANYGYTF. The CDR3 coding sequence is TGTGCCAGCAGCCCCGACAGCGCTAACTATGGCTACACCTTC. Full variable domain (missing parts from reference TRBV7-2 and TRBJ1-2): GAGVSQSPSNKVTEKGKDVELRCDPISGHTALYWYRQSLGQGLEFLIYFQGNSAPDKSGLPSDRFSAERTGGSVSTLTIQRTQQEDSAVYLCASSPDSANYGYTFGSGTRLTVV.

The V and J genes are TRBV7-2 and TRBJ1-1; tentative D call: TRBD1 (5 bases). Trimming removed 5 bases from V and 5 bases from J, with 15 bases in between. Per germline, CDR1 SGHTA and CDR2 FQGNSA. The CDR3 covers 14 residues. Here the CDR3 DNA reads TGTGCCAGCAGCCAAGGACACGCTGGGACTGAAGCTTTCTTT. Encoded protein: CASSQGHAGTEAFF.